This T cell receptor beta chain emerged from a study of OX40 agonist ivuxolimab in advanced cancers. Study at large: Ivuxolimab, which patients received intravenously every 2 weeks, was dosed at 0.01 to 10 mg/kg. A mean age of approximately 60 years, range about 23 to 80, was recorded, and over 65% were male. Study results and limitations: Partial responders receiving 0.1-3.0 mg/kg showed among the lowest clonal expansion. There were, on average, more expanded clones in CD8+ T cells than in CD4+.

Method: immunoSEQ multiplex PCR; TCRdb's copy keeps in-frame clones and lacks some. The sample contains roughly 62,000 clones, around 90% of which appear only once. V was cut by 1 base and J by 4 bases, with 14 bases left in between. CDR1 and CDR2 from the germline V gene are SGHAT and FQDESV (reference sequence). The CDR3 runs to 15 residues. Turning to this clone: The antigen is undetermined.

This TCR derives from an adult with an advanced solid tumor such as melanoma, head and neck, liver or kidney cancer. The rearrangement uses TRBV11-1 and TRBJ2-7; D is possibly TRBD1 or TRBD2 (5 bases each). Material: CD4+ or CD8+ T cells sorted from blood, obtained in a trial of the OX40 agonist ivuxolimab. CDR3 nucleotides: TGTGCCAGCAGCTTAGTTCGGGGCCCTCCGTACGAGCAGTACTTC. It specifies CASSLVRGPPYEQYF.